This paragraph reports one TCR beta chain. This record comes from a study of T cells after yellow fever vaccination. MiXCR, applied by TCRdb to the 5' RACE reads, yields one record per CDR3 protein. The sample has 300,000 or so distinct CDR3 sequences; 8.7% are singletons. The CDR3 spans 13 residues. Between the trimmed V and J ends, which lost 3 bases and 5 bases, there was a span of 10 bases. Germline lookup yields CDR1 SGHAT and CDR2 FQNNGV. This sample comprised CD4+ T cells sorted from PBMCs, obtained 5 days after the yellow fever booster vaccination. The clonotype comes from a man aged 18-30 years who received the YFV17D yellow fever vaccine. The gene calls are TRBV11-2 and TRBJ1-1, with D unclear. CDR3: CASSFELRTEAFF. The CDR3 DNA follows: TGTGCCAGCAGCTTCGAACTTCGGACTGAAGCTTTCTTT.